A single sample gave rise to the 22 T cell receptor beta chains below, sequenced in a study of blood T cell repertoires in COVID-19. Using immunoSEQ multiplex PCR, the repertoire was profiled, and TCRdb retains in-frame clones only, with some absent. The sample has around 300,000 clones; 80% to 90% are singletons. The sequencing sample was made of peripheral blood. These receptors were obtained from a woman aged 45-60 years who had recovered from COVID-19.

CDR3 in amino acids: CASRKRGTNEKLFF. The DNA of the CDR3 is TGTGCCAGCAGGAAACGGGGAACTAATGAAAAACTGTTTTTT. This chain connects TRBV6-5 to TRBJ1-4; D call uncertain. Trimming left V 6 bases short and J 1 base short, with 9 bases between. CDR3 size: 14 residues. Per the germline V gene, CDR1 is MNHEY and CDR2 is SVGAGI.

V gene TRBV6-1 combines with J gene TRBJ1-5, with 9 nucleotides matching TRBD1. Germline V gene lookup returns CDR1 MNHNS and CDR2 SASEGT. This CDR3 region has 15 residues. Trimming at V came to 3 bases and at J to 5 bases, leaving 5 bases not matched to a gene. The CDR3 nucleotides read TGTGCCAGCAGTGAGGGGGACAGGGCATATCAGCCCCAGCATTTT. It translates to CASSEGDRAYQPQHF.

The gene calls are TRBV28 and TRBJ2-7, with 7 bases matching TRBD1. Trimming took 2 bases from V and 5 from J; bases not matched to a gene: 12. CDR3 length: 16 residues. Germline-derived CDR1 and CDR2 are MDHEN and SYDVKM. As DNA, the CDR3 is TGTGCCAGCAGTTTACCCCCTGGGACAGTAGTCGACGAGCAGTACTTC. It codes for CASSLPPGTVVDEQYF.

The chain couples TRBV28 to TRBJ2-7; a possible D gene is TRBD1 (5 bases). The germline CDR1 and CDR2 sequences are MDHEN and SYDVKM. CDR3 length equals 14 residues. Trimming pared 8 bases from V and 0 bases from J, leaving 14 bases between. CDR3 region: CASSGALSSYEQYF. The CDR3 DNA is TGTGCCAGCTCTGGGGCGTTGAGCTCCTACGAGCAGTACTTC.

This clone was counted once. The rearrangement links TRBV10-3 to TRBJ1-1; 9 nucleotides agree with TRBD1. V lost 7 bases to trimming and J lost 3 bases; unmatched junction nucleotides: 9. The CDR3 is 15 amino acids. Germline V gene sequence: CDR1 ENHRY, CDR2 SYGVKD. The CDR3: CAIKGTGWSDTEAFF. CDR3 nucleotides: TGTGCCATCAAAGGGACAGGGTGGTCCGACACTGAAGCTTTCTTT.

The chain combines TRBV9 with TRBJ2-3, with 8 bases aligning to TRBD2. The length of the CDR3 is 15 residues. V was clipped by 2 bases and J by 4 bases; unmatched bases: 6. Germline V lookup: CDR1 SGDLS, CDR2 YYNGEE. The CDR3 DNA is TGTGCCAGCAGCGTCCGCGGGGGGCCATCAGATACGCAGTATTTT. Its protein product is CASSVRGGPSDTQYF.

The J gene is TRBJ2-1, the V gene TRBV11-3, with 10 positions matching TRBD1. CDR3 length: 15 amino acids. Per germline, CDR1 SGHNT and CDR2 YENEEA. J was trimmed by 9 bases and V by 2 bases; bases with no gene match: 7. The CDR3 protein is CASSLRGGQGSEQFF. In nucleotides, the CDR3 is TGTGCCAGCAGCTTAAGGGGGGGACAGGGGAGTGAGCAGTTCTTC.

The J gene is TRBJ1-3, the V gene TRBV16, with 7 bases lining up with TRBD1. Germline V gene sequence: CDR1 KGHSY, CDR2 FQNENV. The CDR3 sequence is 16 residues long. J was trimmed by 0 bases and V by 0 bases; bases with no gene match: 2. CDR3 loop: CASSQSGTVSGNTIYF. CDR3 nucleotide sequence: TGTGCCAGCAGCCAATCAGGGACAGTCTCTGGAAACACCATATATTTT.

J is TRBJ1-6 and V is TRBV12-2; TRBD1 is taken as the D call from the table, unchecked against the DNA. TRBV12-2 is given as a pseudogene. The CDR3 is made up of 17 amino acids. The CDR3 sequence is CASRLTQVYSYNSPLHF. CDR3 coding DNA: TGTGCAAGTCGCTTAACTCAGGTCTACTCCTATAATTCACCCCTCCACTTT.

This chain connects TRBV7-8 to TRBJ1-4; 9 bases align to TRBD1. The CDR3 totals 14 residues. Losses at the gene ends were 5 bases for V and 6 bases for J; bases not matched to a gene: 4. Germline V gene lookup returns CDR1 SGHVS and CDR2 FQNEAQ. The CDR3 sequence: CASSVQGAYEKLFF. The CDR3, as DNA: TGTGCCAGCAGCGTACAGGGGGCTTATGAAAAACTGTTTTTT.

This CDR3 is CASSPPGLAGGADTQYF. The CDR3 DNA is TGTGCCAGCAGCCCTCCGGGACTAGCGGGAGGCGCAGATACGCAGTATTTT. The chain has TRBV7-2 and TRBJ2-3; 15 bases line up with TRBD2. The CDR3 runs 17 residues. V trimming: 5 bases; J trimming: 4 bases; junction bases outside the gene matches: 7. Germline V CDR1 and CDR2: SGHTA, FQGNSA. Combining the CDR3 with reference TRBV7-2 and TRBJ2-3 gives the whole variable domain GAGVSQSPSNKVTEKGKDVELRCDPISGHTALYWYRQSLGQGLEFLIYFQGNSAPDKSGLPSDRFSAERTGGSVSTLTIQRTQQEDSAVYLCASSPPGLAGGADTQYFGPGTRLTVL.

The chain couples TRBV9 to TRBJ1-1; TRBD1 is a possible D gene (6 bases). The CDR3 is 15 amino acids. From germline, CDR1 is SGDLS and CDR2 YYNGEE. Trimming took off 4 bases at V and 0 bases at J, with 13 bases between the two ends. The DNA for the CDR3 is TGTGCCAGCAGCTCCCATGGACAGCTGAACACTGAAGCTTTCTTT. Encoded protein: CASSSHGQLNTEAFF.

The V and J genes are TRBV5-1 and TRBJ2-5, with 8 bases identical to TRBD2. The CDR3 is 16 residues long. Germline V lookup: CDR1 SGHRS, CDR2 YFSETQ. Trimming at V came to 1 base and at J to 2 bases, leaving 7 bases not matched to a gene. CDR3 loop: CASSLMSGGAQETQYF. The CDR3 nucleotides read TGCGCCAGCAGCTTGATGAGCGGGGGAGCTCAAGAGACCCAGTACTTC. Supplemented by reference TRBV5-1 and TRBJ2-5, the full variable domain reads KAGVTQTPRYLIKTRGQQVTLSCSPISGHRSVSWYQQTPGQGLQFLFEYFSETQRNKGNFPGRFSGRQFSNSRSEMNVSTLELGDSALYLCASSLMSGGAQETQYFGPGTRLLVL.

CDR3 in amino acids: CASSPIGVQGSYEQYF. In nucleotides, the CDR3 is TGTGCCAGCAGTCCTATCGGCGTACAGGGCTCCTACGAGCAGTACTTC. This sequence joins TRBV27 and TRBJ2-7; tentative D call: TRBD1 (6 bases). V lost 5 bases, J lost 0 bases, and 17 bases lay in between. CDR1 MNHEY and CDR2 SMNVEV come from the germline V gene (reference sequence). This CDR3 has 16 residues.

This chain joins TRBV18 and TRBJ2-3, with 7 bases matching TRBD1. Germline V gives CDR1 KGHSH, CDR2 LQKENI. With V trimmed by 6 bases and J by 3 bases, 9 bases remained unmatched. The CDR3 loop spans 15 amino acids. As DNA, the CDR3 is TGTGCCAGCTCTCGGAGACAGGGTTATACAGATACGCAGTATTTT. Translation gives CASSRRQGYTDTQYF.

V gene TRBV14 combines with J gene TRBJ1-2; possibly TRBD1 for D (6 bases). Trimming removed 1 base from V and 12 bases from J, with 15 bases in between. The CDR3 totals 13 residues. The V gene's germline CDR1 is SGHDN and CDR2 FVKESK. The CDR3: CASSQGLTTGNTF. The CDR3 DNA is TGTGCCAGCAGCCAAGGACTAACCACAGGGAACACCTTC.

This clone was detected once. The chain recombines TRBV9 with TRBJ2-2, with 7 nucleotides matching TRBD1. The CDR3 is 15 amino acids. V gave up 5 bases and J gave up 6 bases; unmatched junction bases: 10. Per the germline V gene, CDR1 is SGDLS and CDR2 is YYNGEE. The CDR3 DNA reads TGTGCCAGCAGGGGGACAGACATGTTCGCCGGGGAGCTGTTTTTT. This encodes CASRGTDMFAGELFF. Complete variable domain (other parts from reference TRBV9 and TRBJ2-2): DSGVTQTPKHLITATGQRVTLRCSPRSGDLSVYWYQQSLDQGLQFLIQYYNGEERAKGNILERFSAQQFPDLHSELNLSSLELGDSALYFCASRGTDMFAGELFFGEGSRLTVL.

This sequence joins TRBV19 and TRBJ2-7, with D possibly being TRBD2 (6 bases). Germline V gene lookup returns CDR1 LNHDA and CDR2 SQIVND (reference sequence). Trimming cost V 5 bases and J 0 bases, with 14 bases left between them. The CDR3 contains 15 residues. CDR3 sequence (DNA): TGTGCCAGTAGTCCTGGAGGGGCGGTCTCCTACGAGCAGTACTTC. It encodes CASSPGGAVSYEQYF.

The sample holds a few counts of this clone. The rearrangement links TRBV19 to TRBJ2-2; D may be TRBD2 (7 bases). The V gene's germline CDR1 is LNHDA and CDR2 SQIVND (reference sequence). This CDR3 is 16 amino acids long. Trimming left V 8 bases short and J 6 bases short, with 22 bases between. CDR3 sequence (DNA): TGTGCCAGTCTACAATACGGGGGGCGAAAGGCCGGGGAGCTGTTTTTT. Protein sequence: CASLQYGGRKAGELFF.

The rearrangement uses TRBV3-1 (or the pseudogene TRBV3-2) and TRBJ1-1; possible D gene TRBD1, 5 bases. Germline loops: CDR1 LGHDT, CDR2 YNNKEL (reference sequence). The CDR3 has 14 amino acids. V lost 5 bases and J lost 1, with 11 bases in between. The CDR3 sequence: CASSTVGANTEAFF. The DNA of the CDR3 is TGTGCCAGCAGCACCGTTGGGGCGAACACTGAAGCTTTCTTT.

The rearrangement uses TRBV6-8 and TRBJ1-6; TRBD1 matches 8 bases. V dropped 2 bases and J dropped 12; count of bases not matched to a gene: 6. The germline V gene encodes CDR1 MNHGY and CDR2 SAAAGT. The CDR3 is 14 amino acids. The CDR3 region is CASSYLGQEGPLHF. CDR3 DNA sequence: TGTGCCAGCAGTTACCTGGGACAGGAGGGACCCCTCCACTTT.

V gene TRBV28 combines with J gene TRBJ2-3; D is undetermined. Germline CDR1 MDHEN, CDR2 SYDVKM. V dropped 3 bases and J dropped 6 bases, with 10 bases sitting between them. The CDR3 loop spans 13 amino acids. CDR3 amino acids: CASSFRVFDTQYF. CDR3 nucleotides: TGTGCCAGCAGTTTCCGGGTTTTCGATACGCAGTATTTT.